Listed here are 26 T cell receptor beta chains from one sample, sequenced in a study of T cells in Graves' hyperthyroidism and ophthalmopathy (dated by TCRdb to the late 2010s). The library was prepared using multiplex PCR. Sequencing relied on an Illumina HiSeq 2000. The TCR beta CDR3 regions were amplified from the RNA transcripts. The first round of RT-PCR for the TCR CDR3 was performed with the HTBI primer set and the Qiagen OneStep RT-PCR kit. TCRdb redid the processing of the public reads, applying fastp at Q25 and MiXCR, and retained in-frame beta chains. Rows merge per CDR3 protein into single entries with the most common DNA and genes. This sample comprises under 500,000 distinct CDR3 sequences, more than 12% of them detected only once. The top ten constitute under 30% of the sample. The sequencing sample was made of blood. The receptors stem from a man between 45 and 60 years old with Graves' ophthalmopathy.

This clonotype was counted only a few times. J is TRBJ2-7 and V is TRBV12-3 or TRBV12-4; D remains ambiguous. The CDR3 has 11 residues. Trimming took 7 bases from V and 3 from J, leaving 7 bases between them. CDR3 sequence: CASTDIYEQYF. In DNA, the CDR3 is TGTGCCAGCACAGACATCTACGAGCAGTACTTC.

This clonotype was found many times. The chain combines TRBV11-2 with TRBJ2-7, with 7 bases identical to TRBD1. The junction had 8 bases not matched to a gene; V was cut back by 1 base and J by 2 bases. In germline, CDR1 is SGHAT, CDR2 FQNNGV. The CDR3 has 16 residues. The CDR3 is CASSLADREIAYEQYF. The CDR3, as DNA: TGTGCCAGCAGCTTAGCCGACAGGGAAATAGCCTACGAGCAGTACTTC.

The rearrangement joins TRBV7-9 to TRBJ2-3; D call uncertain. The CDR3 is 12 amino acids. Germline loops: CDR1 SEHNR, CDR2 FQNEAQ (reference sequence). V was shortened by 4 bases and J by 5 bases, with 7 bases between the two germline ends. CDR3 protein: CASSSVVDTQYF. DNA for the CDR3: TGTGCCAGCAGCTCCGTAGTAGATACGCAGTATTTT. Drawing the rest from reference TRBV7-9 and TRBJ2-3, the complete variable domain is DTGVSQNPRHKITKRGQNVTFRCDPISEHNRLYWYRQTLGQGPEFLTYFQNEAQLEKSRLLSDRFSAERPKGSFSTLEIQRTEQGDSAMYLCASSSVVDTQYFGPGTRLTVL.

This clonotype occurred a few times. This rearrangement joins TRBV6-1 to TRBJ2-2, with 7 nucleotides matching TRBD2. This CDR3 comprises 13 residues. Trimming at V came to 2 bases and at J to 6 bases, leaving 0 bases not matched to a gene. Germline CDR1 MNHNS, CDR2 SASEGT. CDR3 loop: CASSETSAGELFF. DNA of the CDR3: TGTGCCAGCAGTGAAACTAGCGCCGGGGAGCTGTTTTTT.

The chain links TRBV4-2 to TRBJ2-1, with D possibly being TRBD2 (5 bases). This CDR3 contains 16 residues. Germline-derived CDR1 and CDR2 are LGHNA and YNFKEQ. The ends were cut back, 1 base at V and 7 bases at J, with 17 bases in the middle. CDR3 DNA sequence: TGTGCCAGCAGCCAAGTAGGTCGAGGGTCTGGGAATGAGCAGTTCTTC. As protein: CASSQVGRGSGNEQFF.

A note on this clonotype: It may be a read error: a sequence one base away is much more abundant. The V and J genes are TRBV27 and TRBJ2-3, with TRBD2 matching 14 bases. The CDR3 sequence is 17 residues long. With V trimmed by 8 bases and J by 1 base, 8 bases remained unmatched. Per the germline V gene, CDR1 is MNHEY and CDR2 is SMNVEV (reference sequence). CDR3 amino acids: CASSGLAGVGGTDTQYF. In nucleotides, the CDR3 is TGTGCCAGCTCGGGACTAGCGGGAGTTGGAGGCACAGATACGCAGTATTTT.

This clonotype showed up just a few times. The chain uses TRBV14 and TRBJ2-2; D not resolved. Germline loops: CDR1 SGHDN, CDR2 FVKESK. The CDR3 spans 13 residues. V was pared by 4 bases and J by 5 bases, with 8 bases between. The CDR3 loop reads CASSPGLTGELFF. Here the CDR3 DNA reads TGTGCCAGCAGCCCCGGATTAACCGGGGAGCTGTTTTTT.

The chain links TRBV19 to TRBJ1-1, with 7 bases aligning to TRBD1. Germline V lookup: CDR1 LNHDA, CDR2 SQIVND (reference sequence). The V segment lost 1 base and the J segment 5 bases; nucleotides outside the gene matches: 1. This CDR3 is 13 amino acids long. This CDR3 is CASSIGQGTEAFF. Here the CDR3 DNA reads TGTGCCAGTAGTATAGGACAGGGTACTGAAGCTTTCTTT.

V usage is TRBV4-2 and J usage is TRBJ2-7; D possibly corresponds to TRBD2 (6 bases). CDR1 and CDR2 (germline): LGHNA, YNFKEQ. V lost 1 base and J 3 bases, leaving 10 bases between the germline ends. CDR3 size: 14 residues. This chain's CDR3 is CASSQGLVDYEQYF. CDR3 coding DNA: TGTGCCAGCAGCCAAGGACTAGTAGACTACGAGCAGTACTTC.

This clonotype has only a few counts. V and J are TRBV24-1 and TRBJ2-3; 8 nucleotides agree with TRBD2. The germline CDR1 and CDR2 sequences are KGHDR and SFDVKD. The CDR3 has 16 amino acids. V dropped 3 bases and J dropped 5; count of bases not matched to a gene: 9. CDR3 sequence (DNA): TGTGCCACCAGTGATCGTTTGGCGGGAGGTTTAGATACGCAGTATTTT. Its protein is CATSDRLAGGLDTQYF.

This CDR3 reads CASSLPGTGLGDGYTF. CDR3 bases: TGCGCCAGCAGCTTACCCGGGACAGGGTTAGGCGATGGCTACACCTTC. This chain uses TRBV5-1 with TRBJ1-2, with 9 bases lining up with TRBD1. V lost 2 bases to trimming and J lost 6 bases; unmatched junction nucleotides: 11. CDR1 SGHRS and CDR2 YFSETQ come from the germline V gene. The CDR3 runs 16 residues.

The sample holds a few counts of this clonotype. The J gene is TRBJ2-5, the V gene TRBV30; TRBD1 matches 10 bases. This CDR3 has 13 residues. The J segment lost 5 bases and the V segment lost 7 bases, leaving 7 bases of the junction unmatched. Germline-derived CDR1 and CDR2 are GTSNPN and SVGIG (reference sequence). The CDR3 sequence is CAFLTGGWETQYF. CDR3 nucleotide sequence: TGTGCCTTTCTGACAGGGGGCTGGGAGACCCAGTACTTC.

The V gene is TRBV7-9, the J gene TRBJ2-5; no reliable D call. Trimming left V 4 bases short and J 5 bases short, with 8 bases between. This CDR3 is built from 12 residues. Germline V CDR1 and CDR2: SEHNR, FQNEAQ (reference sequence). In DNA form, the CDR3 reads TGTGCCAGCAGCTACCTCTACGAGACCCAGTACTTC. Amino acid sequence: CASSYLYETQYF.

At least ten counts were recorded for this clonotype. The V call is TRBV12-3 or TRBV12-4, the J call TRBJ2-7; D perhaps matches TRBD2 (7 bases). Between the trimmed V and J ends, which lost 5 bases and 2 bases, there was a span of 10 bases. The CDR3 has 13 amino acids. The DNA of the CDR3 is TGTGCCAGCAGTAGGGGGGGACCCTACGAGCAGTACTTC. Encoded protein: CASSRGGPYEQYF.

This clonotype has more than one count but fewer than ten. The rearrangement uses TRBV6-2 or TRBV6-3 and TRBJ2-2; D possibly corresponds to TRBD2 (5 bases). From germline, CDR1 is MNHEY and CDR2 SVGEGT. The CDR3 covers 14 residues. Between the trimmed V and J ends, which lost 7 bases and 7 bases, there was a span of 16 bases. The CDR3, as DNA: TGTGCCAGCACCCTTTTCTTCGGGGTCGGGGAGCTGTTTTTT. Residues: CASTLFFGVGELFF.

Turning to this clonotype: This may come from a read error, since a much larger clone is one base off. The CDR3 does not end in the conserved phenylalanine or tryptophan, so this is likely a read error. The chain recombines TRBV12-3 or TRBV12-4 with TRBJ1-5; D remains unclear. V dropped 3 bases and J dropped 0 bases, with 12 bases sitting between them. This CDR3 contains 16 residues. The CDR3 loop reads CASSFRWGDSNQPQHL. CDR3 nucleotides: TGTGCCAGCAGTTTTCGCTGGGGAGATAGCAATCAGCCCCAGCATCTT.

This clonotype was counted many times. This chain connects TRBV3-1 to TRBJ2-7, with D perhaps matching TRBD1 (6 bases). Germline values: CDR1 LGHDT, CDR2 YNNKEL (reference sequence). This CDR3 is built from 15 residues. Trimming pared 4 bases from V and 2 bases from J, leaving 15 bases between. The CDR3 protein is CASSPMSWDTYEQYF. As DNA, the CDR3 is TGTGCCAGCAGCCCGATGAGCTGGGACACCTACGAGCAGTACTTC.

The chain is built from TRBV19 and TRBJ2-2, with D possibly matching TRBD1 (6 bases). Trimming shortened V by 3 bases and J by 5 bases, and 13 bases separated the two germline ends. Germline V gene sequence: CDR1 LNHDA, CDR2 SQIVND (reference sequence). The CDR3 is 15 residues long. CDR3 protein: CASSISKGVTGELFF. In DNA form, the CDR3 reads TGTGCCAGTAGTATTTCCAAGGGGGTTACCGGGGAGCTGTTTTTT.

V and J are TRBV4-1 and TRBJ2-5, with 9 bases fitting TRBD2. Germline trimming cut 4 bases from V and 6 bases from J; bases unmatched to any gene: 9. The CDR3 covers 15 residues. CDR1 MGHRA and CDR2 YSYEKL come from the germline V gene. CDR3 sequence reads: CASSLGPSGTQTQYF. The CDR3 coding sequence is TGCGCCAGCAGCCTTGGTCCTAGCGGGACCCAGACCCAGTACTTC.

There are a few counts of this clonotype. One end of the junction does not line up with germline, which may come from a read error. This rearrangement joins TRBV7-8 to TRBJ2-5, with TRBD2 matching over 7 bases. CDR3 length: 15 amino acids. Per germline, CDR1 SGHVS and CDR2 FQNEAQ. The CDR3 DNA reads as TGTGCCAGCAGCCTAGCGGTCTTATTAAAAGAGACCCAGTACTTC. The encoded protein is CASSLAVLLKETQYF.

Only a few counts were recorded for this clonotype. The chain combines TRBV12-3 or TRBV12-4 with TRBJ1-1, with TRBD1 matching 7 bases. J gave up 4 bases and V 8 bases, and 7 bases lay outside the gene matches. The length of the CDR3 is 13 residues. The CDR3 DNA reads as TGTGCCAGCGGGGGACAGTTGGGCACTGAAGCTTTCTTT. It codes for CASGGQLGTEAFF.

This clonotype was observed many times. This CDR3 reads CASSRPGPEAFF. The CDR3 DNA is TGCGCCAGCAGCCGTCCGGGACCTGAAGCTTTCTTT. The chain links TRBV5-1 to TRBJ1-1; maybe TRBD1 (5 bases). The CDR3 totals 12 residues. Trimming pared 4 bases from V and 6 bases from J, leaving 10 bases between. Germline V lookup: CDR1 SGHRS, CDR2 YFSETQ.

In its sample, this clonotype was seen a few times. Given a much more abundant clone one base away, this may be a read error. The V call is TRBV18, the J call TRBJ2-7; D may be TRBD1 or TRBD2 (5 bases each). Germline values: CDR1 KGHSH, CDR2 LQKENI. The CDR3 runs 15 residues. V lost 1 base and J 4 bases, leaving 14 bases between the germline ends. The CDR3 DNA follows: TGTGCCAGCTCACCACGGGGGTTGGTGGCTTACGAGCAGTACTTC. Translating it yields CASSPRGLVAYEQYF.

This clonotype was counted many times. This chain uses TRBV20-1 with TRBJ2-1; 10 nucleotides match TRBD2. Unmatched junction bases numbered 15, after V lost 6 bases and J lost 7 bases. This CDR3 has 16 residues. Germline V gives CDR1 DFQATT, CDR2 SNEGSKA (reference sequence). The CDR3 coding sequence is TGCAGTGCCCAACCCTTAAGCGGGAGGGCCCGAAATGAGCAGTTCTTC. It encodes CSAQPLSGRARNEQFF.

This clonotype came up many times. This sequence joins TRBV3-1 and TRBJ1-1; D ambiguous. This CDR3 region has 16 residues. Germline loops: CDR1 LGHDT, CDR2 YNNKEL (reference sequence). V was pared by 1 base and J by 1 base, with 13 bases between. The CDR3 region has the DNA TGTGCCAGCAGCCAAGGGAAGGGTTGGGGGAACACTGAAGCTTTCTTT. This codes for CASSQGKGWGNTEAFF. Looking up the rest from reference TRBV3-1 and TRBJ1-1 gives the full variable domain: DTAVSQTPKYLVTQMGNDKSIKCEQNLGHDTMYWYKQDSKKFLKIMFSYNNKELIINETVPNRFSPKSPDKAHLNLHINSLELGDSAVYFCASSQGKGWGNTEAFFGQGTRLTVV.

This clonotype showed up just a few times. The chain links TRBV6-1 to TRBJ2-1; D is perhaps TRBD2 (6 bases). The germline CDR1 and CDR2 sequences are MNHNS and SASEGT. Deletions cut 6 bases from V and 3 bases from J, with 12 bases between. The CDR3 is 14 residues long. CDR3 bases: TGTGCCAGCAGCACGGGAGTTCTCTACAATGAGCAGTTCTTC. Its protein is CASSTGVLYNEQFF.